The rows below give T cell receptor beta chains drawn from one sample of a study of human T cells and chemical hapten exposure. TCRdb ran MiXCR on the 5' RACE reads and lists one entry per CDR3 protein. The repertoire has about 110,000 distinct CDR3 sequences, around a fifth of them found once; the top ten carry approximately 3%. The origin of the receptors is a human donor in good health. Each CDR3 is given with its conserved first and last residue. Fields, in order: clone size, V gene, D gene, J gene, CDR3 protein, CDR3 DNA. The D gene is left open where the match is weak. Only part of the rows carry a size: once, few, many, or a class if the clone is expanded.

few,TRBV7-8,.,TRBJ2-3,CASRRDLRLADTQYF,TGTGCCAGCAGACGGGATCTCAGGCTCGCAGATACGCAGTATTTT
.,TRBV12-3/TRBV12-4,.,TRBJ2-7,CASSLARDRAYEQYF,TGTGCCAGCAGTTTAGCGCGGGACAGAGCCTACGAGCAGTACTTC
once,TRBV7-8,TRBD2,TRBJ2-1,CASSFLAGGDEQFF,TGTGCCAGCAGCTTCTTAGCGGGAGGAGATGAGCAGTTCTTC
.,TRBV18,.,TRBJ1-4,CASSRGQEEKLFF,TGTGCCAGCTCACGGGGCCAGGAGGAAAAACTGTTTTTT
.,TRBV25-1,TRBD2,TRBJ2-3,CASREIRSGRDTQYF,TGTGCCAGCAGGGAGATCCGAAGCGGGAGGGATACGCAGTATTTT
few,TRBV29-1,TRBD1,TRBJ2-3,CSEIGQGRTQYF,TGCAGCGAGATCGGACAGGGGAGGACGCAGTATTTT
.,TRBV6-1,TRBD1,TRBJ2-3,CASSEGRGLGDTQYF,TGTGCCAGCAGTGAGGGCAGGGGGCTCGGAGATACGCAGTATTTT
.,TRBV7-2,.,TRBJ2-3,CASSPHLKDTQYF,TGTGCCAGCAGCCCTCATCTGAAGGATACGCAGTATTTT
few,TRBV6-6,.,TRBJ1-2,CASRLAGAYGYTF,TGTGCCAGCAGGCTCGCCGGGGCCTATGGCTACACCTTC
.,TRBV3-1,.,TRBJ2-3,CASSQGSGPLGDTQYF,TGTGCCAGCAGCCAAGGCTCCGGTCCCCTGGGGGATACGCAGTATTTT
few,TRBV5-1,.,TRBJ1-1,CASSLEGAGTEAFF,TGCGCCAGCAGCTTGGAAGGGGCGGGCACTGAAGCTTTCTTT
few,TRBV7-9,.,TRBJ2-7,CASSVGAGARSYEQYF,TGTGCCAGCAGCGTGGGGGCGGGAGCTCGATCCTACGAGCAGTACTTC
few,TRBV27,TRBD2,TRBJ2-7,CASSFVAGGTYEQYF,TGTGCCAGCAGTTTCGTCGCGGGAGGAACCTACGAGCAGTACTTC
.,TRBV7-8,TRBD2,TRBJ2-1,CASSYQVRSAGGPRVLYNEQFF,TGTGCCAGCAGTTATCAAGTTCGTTCGGCGGGAGGGCCCCGAGTACTATACAATGAGCAGTTCTTC
few,TRBV5-1,.,TRBJ2-3,CASSLPGGETDTQYF,TGCGCCAGCAGCTTGCCGGGGGGCGAAACAGATACGCAGTATTTT
few,TRBV10-3,.,TRBJ2-4,CAISESLQGVKNIQYF,TGTGCCATCAGTGAGTCGTTGCAGGGAGTTAAAAACATTCAGTACTTC
.,TRBV29-1,.,TRBJ1-2,CSVEDSLGTNYGYTF,TGCAGCGTTGAAGATTCTCTCGGGACTAACTATGGCTACACCTTC
many,TRBV9,.,TRBJ2-5,CASSVDGDGLQETQYF,TGTGCCAGCAGCGTAGATGGGGACGGACTCCAAGAGACCCAGTACTTC
few,TRBV28,.,TRBJ1-5,CASKRGDWSRESNQPQHF,TGTGCCAGCAAGAGGGGGGATTGGAGCCGGGAAAGCAATCAGCCCCAGCATTTT
few,TRBV4-2,TRBD2,TRBJ2-1,CASSQSTGLGSYFEQFF,TGTGCCAGCAGCCAGTCTACGGGACTAGGGAGTTACTTTGAGCAGTTCTTC
few,TRBV29-1,.,TRBJ2-3,CSVAGRMADTQYF,TGCAGCGTTGCAGGGAGGATGGCAGATACGCAGTATTTT
.,TRBV27,.,TRBJ2-7,CASRLGAYPYEQYF,TGTGCCAGCAGATTAGGCGCCTACCCCTACGAGCAGTACTTC
few,TRBV5-1,.,TRBJ1-1,CASSRKTTEAMNTEAFF,TGCGCCAGCAGCCGCAAGACAACCGAAGCTATGAACACTGAAGCTTTCTTT
.,TRBV7-9,TRBD1,TRBJ2-7,CASSIHTGVHEQYF,TGTGCCAGCAGCATTCATACAGGGGTCCACGAGCAGTACTTC
few,TRBV12-3/TRBV12-4,.,TRBJ2-1,CASTPFTGAYNEQFF,TGTGCCAGCACCCCATTTACTGGGGCCTACAATGAGCAGTTCTTC
few,TRBV28,.,TRBJ1-1,CASSFTPGPGTEAFF,TGTGCCAGCAGTTTTACCCCGGGGCCCGGCACTGAAGCTTTCTTT
.,TRBV24-1,.,TRBJ1-4,CATSDSTGPQKLFF,TGTGCCACCAGTGATTCGACCGGGCCCCAAAAACTGTTTTTT
.,TRBV10-1,TRBD2,TRBJ2-5,CASSPGLAGGETQYF,TGCGCCAGCAGTCCGGGACTAGCGGGAGGAGAGACCCAGTACTTC
few,TRBV4-1,TRBD2,TRBJ2-1,CASNLGAGFSYNEQFF,TGCGCCAGCAACCTTGGAGCGGGATTCTCCTACAATGAGCAGTTCTTC
.,TRBV20-1,.,TRBJ2-7,CSAGDQADYEQYF,TGCAGTGCTGGGGACCAGGCGGACTACGAGCAGTACTTC
few,TRBV5-6,.,TRBJ2-7,CASSEFGGLESWEQYF,TGTGCCAGCAGCGAATTCGGGGGTCTGGAATCGTGGGAGCAGTACTTC
few,TRBV7-9,TRBD1,TRBJ1-1,CASSQDRGGGTEAFF,TGTGCCAGCAGCCAGGACAGGGGAGGGGGTACTGAAGCTTTCTTT
many,TRBV6-5,.,TRBJ2-1,CASSTRLPTNEQFF,TGTGCCAGCAGTACGCGACTACCTACCAATGAGCAGTTCTTC
.,TRBV10-2,.,TRBJ2-5,CASSPRMGRETQYF,TGTGCCAGCAGTCCTCGAATGGGCCGAGAGACCCAGTACTTC
.,TRBV6-1,.,TRBJ2-5,CASSDSAETQYF,TGTGCCAGCAGTGATAGCGCCGAGACCCAGTACTTC